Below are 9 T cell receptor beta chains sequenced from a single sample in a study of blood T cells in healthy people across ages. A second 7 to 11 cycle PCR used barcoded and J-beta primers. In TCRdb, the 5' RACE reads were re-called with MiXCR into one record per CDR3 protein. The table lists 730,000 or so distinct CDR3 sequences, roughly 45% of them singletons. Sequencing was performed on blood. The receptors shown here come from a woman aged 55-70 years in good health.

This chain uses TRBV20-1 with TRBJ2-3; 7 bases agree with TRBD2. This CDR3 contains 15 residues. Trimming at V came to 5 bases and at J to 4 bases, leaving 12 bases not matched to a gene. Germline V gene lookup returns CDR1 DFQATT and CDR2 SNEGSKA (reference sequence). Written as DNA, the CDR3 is TGCAGTGCTCCGACTAGCTCAGGTAGCGCAGATACGCAGTATTTT. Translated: CSAPTSSGSADTQYF.

The CDR3 region has the DNA TGTGCCAGCACCACCGGGACAGGGGTTGATCAGCCCCAGCATTTT. It encodes CASTTGTGVDQPQHF. J is TRBJ1-5 and V is TRBV6-6, with TRBD1 matching over 10 bases. With V trimmed by 7 bases and J by 5 bases, 8 bases remained unmatched. The CDR3 consists of 15 residues. Germline V gene sequence: CDR1 MNHNY, CDR2 SVGAGI (reference sequence).

CDR3 sequence (DNA): TGTGCCAGCAGTTTGCCAGGGGAACCTTCTGGGGCCAACGTCCTGACTTTC. This encodes CASSLPGEPSGANVLTF. This rearrangement joins TRBV12-3 or TRBV12-4 to TRBJ2-6, with a tentative D call TRBD1 (6 bases). The CDR3 totals 17 residues. V lost 3 bases to trimming and J lost 1 base, with 13 bases between them.

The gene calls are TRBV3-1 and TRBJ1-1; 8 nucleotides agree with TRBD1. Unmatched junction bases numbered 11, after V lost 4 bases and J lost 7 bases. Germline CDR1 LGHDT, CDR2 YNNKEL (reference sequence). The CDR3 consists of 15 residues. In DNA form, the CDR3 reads TGTGCCAGCAGCCGCGGGCACAGGGGGGCCGATGAAGCTTTCTTT. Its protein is CASSRGHRGADEAFF. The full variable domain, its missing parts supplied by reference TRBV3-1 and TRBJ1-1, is DTAVSQTPKYLVTQMGNDKSIKCEQNLGHDTMYWYKQDSKKFLKIMFSYNNKELIINETVPNRFSPKSPDKAHLNLHINSLELGDSAVYFCASSRGHRGADEAFFGQGTRLTVV.

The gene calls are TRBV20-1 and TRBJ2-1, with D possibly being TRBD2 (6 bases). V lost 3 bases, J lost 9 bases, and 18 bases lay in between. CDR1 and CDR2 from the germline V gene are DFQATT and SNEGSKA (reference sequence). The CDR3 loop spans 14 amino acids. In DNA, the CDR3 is TGCAGTGCTAGTCTCTCGGGAGTGGGTTGTGAGCAGTTCTTC. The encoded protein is CSASLSGVGCEQFF.

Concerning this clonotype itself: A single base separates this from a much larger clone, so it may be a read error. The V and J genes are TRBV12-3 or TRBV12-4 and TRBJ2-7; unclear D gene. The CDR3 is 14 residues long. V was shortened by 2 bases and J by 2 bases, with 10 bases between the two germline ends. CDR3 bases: TGTGCCAGCAGTTTACGGCAGCTCCCCTACGAGCAGTACTTC. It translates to CASSLRQLPYEQYF.

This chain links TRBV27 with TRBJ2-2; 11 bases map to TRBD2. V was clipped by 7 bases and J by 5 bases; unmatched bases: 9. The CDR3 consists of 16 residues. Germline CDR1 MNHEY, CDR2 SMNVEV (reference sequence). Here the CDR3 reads CASKRLSGGETGELFF. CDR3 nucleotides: TGTGCCAGCAAACGCCTTAGCGGGGGGGAAACCGGGGAGCTGTTTTTT.

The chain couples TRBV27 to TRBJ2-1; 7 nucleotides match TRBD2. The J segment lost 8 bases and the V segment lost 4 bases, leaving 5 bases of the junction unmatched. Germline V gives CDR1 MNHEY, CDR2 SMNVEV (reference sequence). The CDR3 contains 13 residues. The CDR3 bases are TGTGCCAGCAGTTGGGCGGGAGCGGATGAGCAGTTCTTC. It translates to CASSWAGADEQFF.

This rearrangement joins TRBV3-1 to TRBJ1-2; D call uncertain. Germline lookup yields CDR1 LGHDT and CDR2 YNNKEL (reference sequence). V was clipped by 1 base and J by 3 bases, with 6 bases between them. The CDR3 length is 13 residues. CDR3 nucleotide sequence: TGTGCCAGCAGCCAAGTTAGACACTATGGCTACACCTTC. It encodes CASSQVRHYGYTF.